The 14 T cell receptor beta chains given below trace back to one sample, sequenced in a study of OX40 agonist ivuxolimab in advanced cancers. Assay: immunoSEQ multiplex PCR; the TCRdb copy retains only in-frame clones and omits some. The sample includes roughly 30,000 clones, around nine tenths seen only once; the top ten take roughly 34%. Sequenced material: CD4+ or CD8+ T cells sorted from blood, taken in a trial of the OX40 agonist ivuxolimab. The receptor source for this set is an adult with an advanced solid tumor such as melanoma, head and neck, liver or kidney cancer.

This clone was detected many times. This chain connects TRBV2 to TRBJ2-1; no definite D call. From germline, CDR1 is SNHLY and CDR2 FYNNEI. Deletions cut 2 bases from V and 6 bases from J, with 8 bases between. The CDR3 totals 13 residues. The DNA for the CDR3 is TGTGCCAGCAGTGAATGGCAGATCAATGAGCAGTTCTTC. It is translated as CASSEWQINEQFF.

The chain employs TRBV28 and TRBJ2-7; D is undetermined. Germline loops: CDR1 MDHEN, CDR2 SYDVKM. The CDR3 loop spans 11 amino acids. The germline V and J ends were trimmed by 2 bases and 6 bases, with 5 bases remaining between them. The CDR3 spells CASSLVSEQYF. The CDR3 region has the DNA TGTGCCAGCAGTTTAGTGAGCGAGCAGTACTTC.

This chain joins TRBV7-2 and TRBJ2-1; 7 nucleotides line up with TRBD2. V was clipped by 3 bases and J by 3 bases; unmatched bases: 2. The CDR3 covers 14 residues. Per the germline V gene, CDR1 is SGHTA and CDR2 is FQGNSA. The chain's CDR3 is CASSFLADYNEQFF. The CDR3 DNA sequence: TGTGCCAGCAGCTTTCTAGCGGACTACAATGAGCAGTTCTTC.

This chain uses TRBV28 with TRBJ2-7; no definite D call. CDR3 length: 13 residues. V gave up 6 bases and J gave up 6 bases, with 15 bases separating them. Germline V gives CDR1 MDHEN, CDR2 SYDVKM. This CDR3 reads CASSSSDLSEQYF. CDR3 bases: TGTGCCAGCAGCTCTTCAGATCTCAGCGAGCAGTACTTC.

This clone was seen only once. The chain links TRBV27 to TRBJ2-1, with TRBD1 matching over 8 bases. J lost 4 bases, V lost 0 bases, and 2 bases had no gene match. Per the germline V gene, CDR1 is MNHEY and CDR2 is SMNVEV (reference sequence). CDR3 length: 15 amino acids. The CDR3 here is CASSLSQGGYNEQFF. The CDR3 DNA is TGTGCCAGCAGTTTATCACAGGGGGGTTACAATGAGCAGTTCTTC.

The CDR3 sequence: CASSQLEGLSPAFF. DNA of the CDR3: TGCGCCAGCAGCCAATTGGAGGGGCTCTCACCAGCTTTCTTT. V gene TRBV4-1 combines with J gene TRBJ1-1; D might be TRBD1 (5 bases). The CDR3 totals 14 residues. CDR1 and CDR2 from the germline V gene are MGHRA and YSYEKL. The germline V and J ends were trimmed by 2 bases and 10 bases, with 17 bases remaining between them.

In nucleotides, the CDR3 is TGTGCCAGCAGCGGCAGGGTGGGGGACACCGGGGAGCTGTTTTTT. This encodes CASSGRVGDTGELFF. The chain is built from TRBV9 and TRBJ2-2; perhaps D is TRBD1 or TRBD2 (5 bases each). This CDR3 has 15 amino acids. Germline V CDR1 and CDR2: SGDLS, YYNGEE. The germline V and J ends were trimmed by 3 bases and 3 bases, with 12 bases remaining between them.

The rearrangement links TRBV28 to TRBJ2-7, with D possibly TRBD1 on 5 matching bases. Trimming cost V 5 bases and J 0 bases, with 14 bases left between them. CDR3 length: 15 residues. Germline V gene lookup returns CDR1 MDHEN and CDR2 SYDVKM. The CDR3 DNA reads as TGTGCCAGCAGTCAATCGACAGAAAGCTCCTACGAGCAGTACTTC. Its protein is CASSQSTESSYEQYF.

This clone was seen a single time. The CDR3 here is CASSPGQGEVESPLHF. CDR3 in DNA: TGTGCCAGCAGCCCGGGACAGGGGGAGGTCGAGTCACCCCTCCACTTT. The genes are TRBV7-3 and TRBJ1-6; 11 bases map to TRBD1. After removal of 5 bases from V and 10 bases from J, the junction contained 10 bases not matched to a gene. Germline CDR1 SGHTA, CDR2 FQGTGA. The CDR3 totals 16 residues.

The chain recombines TRBV11-2 with TRBJ2-2; tentative D call: TRBD2 (5 bases). CDR1 and CDR2 (germline): SGHAT, FQNNGV. V lost 6 bases, J lost 6 bases, and 17 bases lay in between. The CDR3 has 15 amino acids. The CDR3 here is CASRGLGGSAGELFF. CDR3 nucleotide sequence: TGTGCCAGCAGGGGCCTAGGCGGGTCGGCCGGGGAGCTGTTTTTT.

This chain links TRBV30 with TRBJ2-5, with TRBD1 matching 10 bases. V dropped 5 bases and J dropped 4; count of bases not matched to a gene: 7. The CDR3 has 14 amino acids. CDR1 GTSNPN and CDR2 SVGIG come from the germline V gene (reference sequence). For the CDR3, the DNA is TGTGCCTGGGGTTTCCGGGACAGGGGAGAGACCCAGTACTTC. It encodes CAWGFRDRGETQYF.

The table lists this clone with a few counts. The J gene is TRBJ2-3, the V gene TRBV28; 9 bases fit TRBD2. V lost 8 bases and J lost 5; bases outside the gene matches: 14. This CDR3 is built from 16 residues. From germline, CDR1 is MDHEN and CDR2 SYDVKM. CDR3 bases: TGTGCCAGCCAATGGTTTGCCGCGGGAGGGATAGATACGCAGTATTTT. Its translation is CASQWFAAGGIDTQYF.

J is TRBJ1-4 and V is TRBV7-9, with 8 bases identical to TRBD1. CDR1 and CDR2 (germline): SEHNR, FQNEAQ (reference sequence). This CDR3 has 12 residues. V gave up 8 bases and J gave up 8 bases; unmatched junction bases: 4. This CDR3 is CASRTGREKLFF. The CDR3 bases are TGTGCCAGCCGGACAGGGAGGGAAAAACTGTTTTTT.

V usage is TRBV10-2 and J usage is TRBJ1-1; D remains ambiguous. Germline values: CDR1 WSHSY, CDR2 SAAADI. CDR3 length: 13 residues. Trimming took off 6 bases at V and 2 bases at J, with 10 bases between the two ends. The CDR3 DNA is TGCGCCAGCAGGGACGACCCAAACACTGAAGCTTTCTTT. Its translation is CASRDDPNTEAFF.